The T cell receptor beta chain under discussion was sequenced for a study of read filtering for tumor transcriptome and immune sequencing. Study-level results: Single-read clonotypes: roughly 82% of IR-seq clonotypes (around 3.5% of reads), 65% to 75% of RNA-seq clonotypes (approximately 45% of reads).

In this sample, this clonotype is medium-sized (0.01 to 0.1%). What it binds is not known. Germline V gene lookup returns CDR1 SGHTA and CDR2 FQGTGA. The CDR3 is 16 residues long. The ends were cut back, 1 base at V and 0 bases at J, with 9 bases in the middle. The library was built from roughly 400 ng RNA with molecular barcoded adaptors for alpha/delta and beta/gamma chains. A single record per CDR3 protein comes from TCRdb applying MiXCR to the reads. The table includes about 5,200 distinct CDR3 sequences, around 21% detected once. This clonotype originated in a donor aged 40 or older with multiple myeloma. Input material: a population of CD138-negative cells sorted from bone marrow. The chain links TRBV7-3 to TRBJ2-2, with a possible D match to TRBD1 (5 bases). In DNA form, the CDR3 reads TGTGCCAGCAGCTTAATGGCAGGGCCGAACACCGGGGAGCTGTTTTTT. Translation gives CASSLMAGPNTGELFF. Using reference TRBV7-3 and TRBJ2-2 for the parts outside the CDR3, the full variable domain is GAGVSQTPSNKVTEKGKYVELRCDPISGHTALYWYRQSLGQGPEFLIYFQGTGAADDSGLPNDRFFAVRPEGSVSTLKIQRTERGDSAVYLCASSLMAGPNTGELFFGEGSRLTVL.